The T cell receptor beta chain described here comes from a study of shared clonotypes between healthy human individuals. Each PCR replicate from the sorted subsets contained around 200 ng DNA, which is some 31,000 T cell genomes. Assay used: immunoSEQ multiplex PCR; TCRdb lists only in-frame clones, some missing. This repertoire shows about 1 million clones, approximately 72% found once; its top ten account for around 1.5%. Study findings and constraints: Non-shared clonotypes had lower generation probabilities than those shared by all four donors. The study found about 5% of naive CD4 clonotypes shared across several donors.

This CDR3 region has 15 residues. Between the trimmed V and J ends, which lost 8 bases and 3 bases, there was a span of 16 bases. The germline V gene encodes CDR1 MNHNS and CDR2 SASEGT. A note on this clone: The antigen is unknown.

Sequenced material: memory CD4+ T cells sorted from blood. The subset was: CD45RA-negative fraction. The gene calls are TRBV6-1 and TRBJ2-2, with a tentative D call TRBD1 (6 bases). This sequence was found in a man between 18 and 29 years old in good health. The CDR3 protein is CASPPDSLYTGELFF. The CDR3 DNA is TGTGCCAGCCCCCCGGACAGTCTATACACCGGGGAGCTGTTTTTT.